The next 12 T cell receptor beta chains were all read from a single sample in a study of T-cell memory formation after mild COVID-19. Via MiXCR, TCRdb re-called the 5' RACE reads, giving one row per CDR3 protein. The table records 300,000 to 400,000 distinct CDR3 sequences, approximately 15% of them present only once. Input material: PBMCs or a T cell subset sorted from them (not recorded which). The receptors shown here come from a man aged 18 to 35 who had mild COVID-19 (a few samples of this study predate the infection). Cell type and time point are not known.

This clonotype was seen ten or more times. This chain joins TRBV4-1 and TRBJ2-6, with D uncertain. The CDR3 is made up of 14 amino acids. Germline CDR1 is MGHRA and CDR2 is YSYEKL. V was shortened by 1 base and J by 4 bases, with 5 bases between the two germline ends. Here the CDR3 reads CASSQGPGANVLTF. Written as DNA, the CDR3 is TGCGCCAGCAGCCAAGGTCCCGGGGCCAACGTCCTGACTTTC.

This clonotype was observed at least ten times. The rearrangement links TRBV5-1 to TRBJ2-1, with 9 bases aligning to TRBD2. The CDR3 is 17 amino acids. V lost 5 bases and J lost 8; bases outside the gene matches: 17. Germline lookup yields CDR1 SGHRS and CDR2 YFSETQ. The CDR3 reads CASSRAGSGGILDEQFF. The CDR3, as DNA: TGCGCCAGCAGTCGGGCGGGTAGCGGGGGTATATTAGATGAGCAGTTCTTC.

This clonotype was detected a few times. V is TRBV4-3 and J is TRBJ1-1; weak D call: TRBD1 (6 bases). The V gene's germline CDR1 is LGHNA and CDR2 YSLEER. The CDR3 length is 14 residues. With 1 base removed from V and 3 bases from J, the gap between germline ends came to 9 bases. The DNA of the CDR3 is TGCGCCAGCAGCCAAGGGGGGCGGGACACTGAAGCTTTCTTT. Its protein product is CASSQGGRDTEAFF.

This clonotype was observed a few times. The chain couples TRBV12-3 or TRBV12-4 to TRBJ1-5; weak D call: TRBD1 (5 bases). V was cut by 6 bases and J by 2 bases, with 17 bases left in between. This CDR3 is built from 16 residues. The DNA of the CDR3 is TGTGCCAGCAGAGATGGAGGTCGGGACGGCAATCAGCCCCAGCATTTT. It codes for CASRDGGRDGNQPQHF.

There are many counts of this clonotype. This rearrangement joins TRBV4-3 to TRBJ2-5; D unresolved. With 3 bases removed from V and 2 bases from J, the gap between germline ends came to 7 bases. Germline V gene data show CDR1 as LGHNA and CDR2 as YSLEER. The CDR3 runs 13 residues. The CDR3 nucleotides are TGCGCCAGCAGCCAGTGGGGACAAGAGACCCAGTACTTC. Amino acid sequence: CASSQWGQETQYF.

This clonotype was detected a few times. The rearrangement uses TRBV11-2 and TRBJ2-3, with D unclear. CDR3 length: 12 residues. Germline CDR1 SGHAT, CDR2 FQNNGV. V shed 6 bases and J shed 4 bases, with 8 bases lying between them. CDR3 amino acids: CASRLTSDTQYF. In DNA form, the CDR3 reads TGTGCCAGCAGACTTACATCAGATACGCAGTATTTT.

The CDR3 DNA follows: TGCAGTGTATTAGGGAACACTGAAGCTTTCTTT. Amino acid sequence: CSVLGNTEAFF. V and J are TRBV20-1 and TRBJ1-1; D uncertain. Trimming took off 7 bases at V and 1 base at J, with 7 bases between the two ends. The germline V gene has CDR1 DFQATT and CDR2 SNEGSKA (reference sequence). The CDR3 is made up of 11 amino acids.

This clonotype was detected a few times. CDR3 DNA: TGTGCCAGCAGTTACTGGGGGGACAGCGTCAACACCGGGGAGCTGTTTTTT. Protein: CASSYWGDSVNTGELFF. This chain connects TRBV6-5 to TRBJ2-2, with D perhaps matching TRBD1 (7 bases). Germline lookup yields CDR1 MNHEY and CDR2 SVGAGI. Trimming cost V 1 base and J 2 bases, with 14 bases left between them. This CDR3 is built from 17 residues.

DNA of the CDR3: TGTGCCAGCAGTTTAAGGGACCCATCCTACAATGAGCAGTTCTTC. This encodes CASSLRDPSYNEQFF. The V and J genes are TRBV12-3 or TRBV12-4 and TRBJ2-1; D is tentatively TRBD1 or TRBD2 (5 bases each). CDR3 length equals 15 residues. V was pared by 2 bases and J by 1 base, with 9 bases between.

V gene TRBV7-9 combines with J gene TRBJ2-7; 11 nucleotides match TRBD1. This CDR3 has 19 amino acids. Germline trimming cut 4 bases from V and 5 bases from J; bases unmatched to any gene: 19. CDR1 and CDR2 from the germline V gene are SEHNR and FQNEAQ (reference sequence). For the CDR3, the DNA is TGTGCCAGCAGCTCCTGGGCGATTACGGACAGGGGGCTGGGGGACGAGCAGTACTTC. Translating gives CASSSWAITDRGLGDEQYF.

The sample holds a few counts of this clonotype. In nucleotides, the CDR3 is TGTGCCAGCAGCGAGGGGTCCGGGGAGCTGTTTTTT. Protein: CASSEGSGELFF. The chain has TRBV9 and TRBJ2-2; the D gene is possibly TRBD1 (5 bases). Deletions cut 3 bases from V and 6 bases from J, with 6 bases between. Per the germline V gene, CDR1 is SGDLS and CDR2 is YYNGEE. The CDR3 has 12 amino acids.

This clonotype was observed many times. The chain combines TRBV12-3 or TRBV12-4 with TRBJ2-3; 14 nucleotides align to TRBD2. The CDR3 runs to 16 residues. V was pared by 5 bases and J by 2 bases, with 3 bases of the junction left unmatched. Here the CDR3 DNA reads TGTGCCAGCAGTCGACTAGCGGGGGGGCACACAGATACGCAGTATTTT. As protein: CASSRLAGGHTDTQYF.